This TCR beta chain was documented in a study of cytomegalovirus exposure and HLA in healthy donors. Overall study context: It was reported in a later analysis that the same platform had been used for the 120 validation repertoires as for the approximately 730 first-cohort repertoires.

The protocol was immunoSEQ multiplex PCR, while the TCRdb copy is restricted to in-frame clones and leaves out a portion. The sample has approximately 160,000 clones, about 82% seen once. The receptor was isolated from a man aged 30 to 39 in good health and CMV-seropositive. Specimen: PBMCs.

CDR3 protein: CASSQDRGHGYTF. CDR3 nucleotides: TGTGCCAGCAGTCAGGACAGGGGGCATGGCTACACCTTC. The V call is TRBV11-3, the J call TRBJ1-2, with 11 bases aligning to TRBD1. The CDR3 is 13 residues long. Looked up from germline, CDR1 is SGHNT and CDR2 is YENEEA. V gave up 6 bases and J gave up 6 bases; unmatched junction bases: 3.